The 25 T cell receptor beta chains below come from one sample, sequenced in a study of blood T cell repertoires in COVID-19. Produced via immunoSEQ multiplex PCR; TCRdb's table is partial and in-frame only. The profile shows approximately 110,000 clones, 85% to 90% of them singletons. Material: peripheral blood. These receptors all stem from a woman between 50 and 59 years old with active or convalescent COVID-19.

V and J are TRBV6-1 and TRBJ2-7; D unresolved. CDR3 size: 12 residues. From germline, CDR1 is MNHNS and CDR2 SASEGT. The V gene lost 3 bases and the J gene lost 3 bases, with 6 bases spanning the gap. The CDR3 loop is CASSDPGYEQYF. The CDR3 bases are TGTGCCAGCAGTGATCCGGGCTACGAGCAGTACTTC.

DNA of the CDR3: TGTGCCAGCAGCTTAGCAGGACAGGGGGGCTCCTACGAGCAGTACTTC. Translating it yields CASSLAGQGGSYEQYF. The chain joins TRBV11-1 to TRBJ2-7, with 10 bases that match TRBD1. Germline values: CDR1 SGHAT, CDR2 FQDESV (reference sequence). The ends lost 0 bases at V and 0 bases at J; junction bases unmatched: 2. The CDR3 spans 16 residues.

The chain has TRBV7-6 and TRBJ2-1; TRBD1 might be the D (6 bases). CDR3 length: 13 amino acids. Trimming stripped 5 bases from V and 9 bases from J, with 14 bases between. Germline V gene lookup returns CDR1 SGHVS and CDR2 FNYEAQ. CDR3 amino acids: CASSVQGYGEQFF. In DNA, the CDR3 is TGTGCCAGCAGCGTACAGGGTTATGGTGAGCAGTTCTTC. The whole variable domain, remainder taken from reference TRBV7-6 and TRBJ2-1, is GAGVSQSPRYKVTKRGQDVALRCDPISGHVSLYWYRQALGQGPEFLTYFNYEAQQDKSGLPNDRFSAERPEGSISTLTIQRTEQRDSAMYRCASSVQGYGEQFFGPGTRLTVL.

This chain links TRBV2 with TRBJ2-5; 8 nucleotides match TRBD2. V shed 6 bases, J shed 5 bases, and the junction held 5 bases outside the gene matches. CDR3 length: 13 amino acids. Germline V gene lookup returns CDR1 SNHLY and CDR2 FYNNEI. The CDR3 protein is CASRAGVRETQYF. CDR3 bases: TGTGCCAGCAGAGCGGGAGTACGGGAGACCCAGTACTTC.

CDR3 region: CASSQEPETGANVLTF. CDR3 nucleotide sequence: TGTGCCAGCAGCCAAGAACCCGAGACAGGGGCCAACGTCCTGACTTTC. V gene TRBV4-2 combines with J gene TRBJ2-6; D unresolved. V lost 0 bases and J 4 bases, leaving 10 bases between the germline ends. The V gene's germline CDR1 is LGHNA and CDR2 YNFKEQ. CDR3 size: 16 residues.

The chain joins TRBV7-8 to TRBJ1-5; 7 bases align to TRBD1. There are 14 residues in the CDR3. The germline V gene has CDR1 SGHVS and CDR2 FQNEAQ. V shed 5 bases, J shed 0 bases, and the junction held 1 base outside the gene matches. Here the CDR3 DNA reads TGTGCCAGCAGCGACAGGGATAGCAATCAGCCCCAGCATTTT. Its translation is CASSDRDSNQPQHF.

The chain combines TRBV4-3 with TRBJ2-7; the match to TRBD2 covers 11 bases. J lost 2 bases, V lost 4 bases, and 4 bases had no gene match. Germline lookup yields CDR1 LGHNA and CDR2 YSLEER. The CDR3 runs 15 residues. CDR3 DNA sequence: TGCGCCAGCAGCCCTTTACTAGCGGGAGCCTACGAGCAGTACTTC. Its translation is CASSPLLAGAYEQYF.

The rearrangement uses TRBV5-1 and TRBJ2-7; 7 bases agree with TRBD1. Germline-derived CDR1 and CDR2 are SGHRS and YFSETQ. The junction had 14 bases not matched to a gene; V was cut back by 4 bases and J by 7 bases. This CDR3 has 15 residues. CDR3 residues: CASSPNGQARREQYF. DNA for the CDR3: TGCGCCAGCAGCCCCAACGGACAGGCCCGCAGGGAGCAGTACTTC.

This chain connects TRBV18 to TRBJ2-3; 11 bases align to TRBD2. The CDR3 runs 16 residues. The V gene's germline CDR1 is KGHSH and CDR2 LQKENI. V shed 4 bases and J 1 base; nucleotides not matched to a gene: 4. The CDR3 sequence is CASSLSTSGGTDTQYF. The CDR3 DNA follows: TGTGCCAGCTCACTTTCGACTAGCGGGGGCACAGATACGCAGTATTTT. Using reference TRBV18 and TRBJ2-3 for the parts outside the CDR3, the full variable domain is NAGVMQNPRHLVRRRGQEARLRCSPMKGHSHVYWYRQLPEEGLKFMVYLQKENIIDESGMPKERFSAEFPKEGPSILRIQQVVRGDSAAYFCASSLSTSGGTDTQYFGPGTRLTVL.

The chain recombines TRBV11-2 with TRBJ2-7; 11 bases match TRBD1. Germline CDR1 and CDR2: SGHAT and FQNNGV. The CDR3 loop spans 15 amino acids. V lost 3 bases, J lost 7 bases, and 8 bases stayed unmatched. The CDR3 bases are TGTGCCAGCAGCTTTGTCGGACAGGGGGCCGATGAGCAGTACTTC. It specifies CASSFVGQGADEQYF.

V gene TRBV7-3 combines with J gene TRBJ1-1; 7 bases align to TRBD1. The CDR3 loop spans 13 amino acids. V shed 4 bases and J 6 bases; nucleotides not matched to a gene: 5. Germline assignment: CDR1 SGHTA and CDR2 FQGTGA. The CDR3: CASSSTGEAEAFF. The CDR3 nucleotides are TGTGCCAGCAGCTCTACAGGGGAAGCTGAAGCTTTCTTT.

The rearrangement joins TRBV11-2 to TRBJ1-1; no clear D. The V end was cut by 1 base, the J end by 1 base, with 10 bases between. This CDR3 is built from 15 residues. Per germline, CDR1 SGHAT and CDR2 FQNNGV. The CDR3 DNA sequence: TGTGCCAGCAGCTTAGTTCCCCGAGGGAACACTGAAGCTTTCTTT. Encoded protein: CASSLVPRGNTEAFF.

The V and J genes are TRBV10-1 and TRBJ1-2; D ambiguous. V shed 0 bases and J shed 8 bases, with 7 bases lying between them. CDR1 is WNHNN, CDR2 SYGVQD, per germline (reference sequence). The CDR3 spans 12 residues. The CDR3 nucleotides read TGCGCCAGCAGTGAGTCGATGGAGGGCTACACCTTC. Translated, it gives CASSESMEGYTF.

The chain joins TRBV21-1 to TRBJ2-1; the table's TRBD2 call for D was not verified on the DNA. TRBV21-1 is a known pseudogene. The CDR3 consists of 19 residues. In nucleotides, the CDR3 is TGTGCCAGCAGCCCTATAGCGGGAGGGCCTGTGGGGGTGGGTCAGCGACAGTTCTTC. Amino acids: CASSPIAGGPVGVGQRQFF.

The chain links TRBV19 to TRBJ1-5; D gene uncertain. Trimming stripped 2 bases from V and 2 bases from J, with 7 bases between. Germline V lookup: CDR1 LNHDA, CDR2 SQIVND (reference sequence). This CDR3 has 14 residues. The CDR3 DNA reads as TGTGCCAGTAGTATACTAACCGGCAATCAGCCCCAGCATTTT. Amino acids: CASSILTGNQPQHF.

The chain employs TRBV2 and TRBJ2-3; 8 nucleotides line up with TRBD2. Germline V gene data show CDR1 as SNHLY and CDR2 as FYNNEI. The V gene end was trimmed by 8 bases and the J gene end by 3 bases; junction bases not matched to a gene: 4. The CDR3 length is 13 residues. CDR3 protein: CASDQRGTDTQYF. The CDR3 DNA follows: TGTGCCAGCGATCAGCGGGGGACAGATACGCAGTATTTT.

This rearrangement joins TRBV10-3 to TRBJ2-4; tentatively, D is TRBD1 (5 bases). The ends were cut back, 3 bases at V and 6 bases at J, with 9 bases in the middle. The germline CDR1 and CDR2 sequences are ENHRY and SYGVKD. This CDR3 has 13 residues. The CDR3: CAISDGQGNIQYF. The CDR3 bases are TGTGCCATCAGTGACGGGCAGGGAAACATTCAGTACTTC.

This CDR3 reads CASSFSSTDTQYF. The CDR3 DNA is TGTGCCAGCAGCTTTTCCTCCACAGATACGCAGTATTTT. V is TRBV5-8 and J is TRBJ2-3; D not resolved. The V end was cut by 2 bases, the J end by 2 bases, with 6 bases between. CDR3 length equals 13 residues. Germline V CDR1 and CDR2: SGHTS, YDEGEE.

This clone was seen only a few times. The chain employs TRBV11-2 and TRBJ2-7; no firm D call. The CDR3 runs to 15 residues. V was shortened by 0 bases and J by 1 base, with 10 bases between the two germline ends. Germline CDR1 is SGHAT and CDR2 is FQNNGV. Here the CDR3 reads CASSLDAARSYEQYF. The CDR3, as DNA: TGTGCCAGCAGCTTAGATGCCGCCAGATCCTACGAGCAGTACTTC.

The CDR3 DNA reads TGTGCCACCAGCAGTGACAGGCTCTACTACGAGCAGTACTTC. Encoded protein: CATSSDRLYYEQYF. The V gene is TRBV15, the J gene TRBJ2-7; the D gene is possibly TRBD1 (6 bases). The V end was cut by 3 bases, the J end by 3 bases, with 12 bases between. The CDR3 runs 14 residues. Germline lookup yields CDR1 LNHNV and CDR2 YYDKDF (reference sequence).

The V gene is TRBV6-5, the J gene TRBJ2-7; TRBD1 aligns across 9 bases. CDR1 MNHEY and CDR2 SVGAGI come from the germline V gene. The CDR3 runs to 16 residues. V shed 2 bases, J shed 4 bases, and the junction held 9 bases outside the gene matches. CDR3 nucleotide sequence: TGTGCCAGCAGTTACCCGAATACAGGGGGCAATTACGAGCAGTACTTC. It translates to CASSYPNTGGNYEQYF.

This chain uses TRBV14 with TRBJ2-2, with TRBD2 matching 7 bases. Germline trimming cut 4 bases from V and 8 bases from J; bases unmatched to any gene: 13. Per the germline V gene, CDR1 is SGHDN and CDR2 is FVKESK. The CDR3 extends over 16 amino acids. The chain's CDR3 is CASSLRERDDRGELFF. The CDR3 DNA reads TGTGCCAGCAGCCTTCGCGAGCGGGACGACCGAGGGGAGCTGTTTTTT.

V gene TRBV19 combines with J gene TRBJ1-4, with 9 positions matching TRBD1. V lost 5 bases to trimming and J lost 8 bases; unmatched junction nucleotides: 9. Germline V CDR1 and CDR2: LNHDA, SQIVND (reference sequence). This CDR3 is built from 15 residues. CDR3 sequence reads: CASSPRTGALEKLFF. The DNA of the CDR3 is TGTGCCAGTAGTCCCCGGACAGGGGCGTTGGAAAAACTGTTTTTT.

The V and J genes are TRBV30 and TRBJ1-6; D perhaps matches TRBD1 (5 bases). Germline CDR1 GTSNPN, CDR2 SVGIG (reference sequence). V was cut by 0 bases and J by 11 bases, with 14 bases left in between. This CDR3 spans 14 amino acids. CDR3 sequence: CAWSVGQGTTPLHF. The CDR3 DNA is TGTGCCTGGAGTGTCGGGCAGGGAACAACACCCCTCCACTTT.

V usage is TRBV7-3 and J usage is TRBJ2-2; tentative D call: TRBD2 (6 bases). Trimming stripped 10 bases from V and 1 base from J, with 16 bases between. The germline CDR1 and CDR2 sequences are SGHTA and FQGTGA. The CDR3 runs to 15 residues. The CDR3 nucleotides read TGTGCCACCCGAATGGGGGGAAAGAACACCGGGGAGCTGTTTTTT. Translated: CATRMGGKNTGELFF.